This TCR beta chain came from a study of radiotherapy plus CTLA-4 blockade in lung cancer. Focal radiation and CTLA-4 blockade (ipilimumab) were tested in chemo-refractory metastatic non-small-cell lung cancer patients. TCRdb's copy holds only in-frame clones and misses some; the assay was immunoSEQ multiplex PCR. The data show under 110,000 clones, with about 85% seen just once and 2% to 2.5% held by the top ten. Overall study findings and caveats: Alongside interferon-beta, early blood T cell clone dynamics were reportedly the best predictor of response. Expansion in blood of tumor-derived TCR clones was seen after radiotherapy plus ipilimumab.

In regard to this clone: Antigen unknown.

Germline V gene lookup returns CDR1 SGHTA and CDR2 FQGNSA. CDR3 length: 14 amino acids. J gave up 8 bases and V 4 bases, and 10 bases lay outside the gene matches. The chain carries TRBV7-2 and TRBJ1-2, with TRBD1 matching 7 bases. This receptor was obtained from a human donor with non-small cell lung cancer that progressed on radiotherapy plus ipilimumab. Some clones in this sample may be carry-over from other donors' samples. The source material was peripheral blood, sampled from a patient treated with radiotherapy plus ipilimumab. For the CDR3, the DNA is TGTGCCAGCAGCTCCGGGGACAGTCTTTTCGGCTACACCTTC. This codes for CASSSGDSLFGYTF.